A selection of T cell receptor beta chains follows, all from one sample in a study of blood T cells in healthy people across ages. TCRdb reprocessed the 5' RACE reads via MiXCR and lists one record per CDR3 protein. The data contain approximately 790,000 distinct CDR3 sequences, approximately 67% of them singletons. Sequencing input: blood. Every receptor here comes from a man aged 25-45 years in good health. The conserved cysteine and the conserved F or W are not part of the CDR3 here. A D gene is named only where the DNA matches it firmly.

-	12	TRBV12-3/TRBV12-4	TRBJ1-5	ASSSGLSHQPQH
-	11	TRBV24-1	TRBJ1-2	ATSDFRNYGYT
TRBD1	14	TRBV9	TRBJ2-1	ASSGKTGGLDNEQF
TRBD1	11	TRBV20-1	TRBJ2-7	SARVATGLEQY
-	11	TRBV5-1	-	ASSPRGANEQY
-	13	TRBV6-1	TRBJ1-6	ASSEVGGLNSPLH
TRBD1	12	TRBV20-1	TRBJ1-2	SARPTGGAYGYT
-	11	TRBV12-3/TRBV12-4	TRBJ2-4	ASTLDTKNIQY
-	13	TRBV5-8	TRBJ2-1	ASNAGTSSYNEQF
TRBD1	11	TRBV20-1	TRBJ2-7	SARGDSSYEQY
-	12	TRBV30	TRBJ2-7	AWSIGTGSYEQY
TRBD2	15	TRBV6-6	TRBJ2-1	ASSSDPPGLQTNEQF
-	14	TRBV4-3	TRBJ2-3	ASSQDMGVAADTQY
-	14	TRBV4-3	TRBJ1-6	ASSQDSRTANSPLH
-	13	TRBV5-6	TRBJ2-3	ASSLRTPGADTQY
TRBD2	15	TRBV7-3	TRBJ2-3	ASSFGLAGELTDTQY
TRBD2	14	TRBV27	TRBJ2-1	ASSTGLAVAYNEQF
-	13	TRBV29-1	TRBJ1-2	SVGGGGPPAEGYT
-	11	TRBV20-1	TRBJ2-3	STSGWGAYTQY
TRBD2	16	TRBV12-3/TRBV12-4	TRBJ2-5	ASSPKPGLAGGQETQY
-	13	TRBV5-1	TRBJ2-1	ASSLIQITYNEQF
-	12	TRBV11-2	TRBJ1-5	ASSLVDSNQPQH
-	12	TRBV7-2	TRBJ2-7	ASTSGGAPYEQY
-	10	TRBV20-1	TRBJ2-7	SAPWGSYEQY
-	10	TRBV20-1	TRBJ2-7	SARVGLYEQY
TRBD1	14	TRBV7-8	TRBJ2-2	ASSLMRQGNTGELF
-	13	TRBV5-5	TRBJ2-6	ASSLANSGANVLT
TRBD1	13	TRBV10-3	TRBJ1-6	AISPGTGQNSPLH
-	11	TRBV28	TRBJ2-7	ASSRRNSYEQY